Below, 19 T cell receptor beta chains from the same sample are listed, as sequenced in a study of post-analysis software for immune sequencing data (dated by TCRdb to the mid-2010s). The antigens of these receptors remain unknown. The library was made by PCR. The instrument given in TCRdb is Illumina HiSeq 2500. Unique molecular identifiers were incorporated into TCR beta cDNA libraries to reduce PCR and sequencing biases. TCRdb trimmed the raw reads at Q25, called clones with MiXCR and kept productive beta chains. Rows with a matching CDR3 protein are joined into one entry that keeps the most common DNA and genes. Within this sample are roughly 540,000 distinct CDR3 sequences, with 34% of them counted one time only. The top ten clonotypes cover 4.5% to 7.5% of the sample. The full study reports these points: Patients showed significantly higher frequencies than controls for several TRBV segments, among them TRBV5-6, TRBV5-1 and TRBV20-1.

Sequenced material: blood. The source of these receptors is a girl aged 2 to 17 with multiple sclerosis.

The chain has TRBV5-6 and TRBJ2-5; the D gene could be TRBD1 or TRBD2 (5 bases each). The CDR3 contains 15 residues. Trimming took 2 bases from V and 0 from J, leaving 11 bases between them. Per germline, CDR1 SGHDT and CDR2 YYEEEE. CDR3 protein: CASSFRGPYQETQYF. For the CDR3, the DNA is TGTGCCAGCAGCTTTCGGGGACCGTACCAAGAGACCCAGTACTTC.

V and J are TRBV11-1 and TRBJ2-2; no definite D call. The germline V gene has CDR1 SGHAT and CDR2 FQDESV (reference sequence). The CDR3 extends over 15 amino acids. V was shortened by 0 bases and J by 5 bases, with 10 bases between the two germline ends. The CDR3 DNA reads TGTGCCAGCAGCTTAGCCGCGACACCGACCGGGGAGCTGTTTTTT. As protein: CASSLAATPTGELFF.

This rearrangement joins TRBV11-2 to TRBJ2-1; D possibly corresponds to TRBD2 (5 bases). The V and J ends lost 8 bases and 4 bases respectively, with 15 bases between them. Germline assignment: CDR1 SGHAT and CDR2 FQNNGV. This CDR3 spans 14 amino acids. DNA for the CDR3: TGTGCCAGCGGCGAGCGGAGAGATTACAATGAGCAGTTCTTC. It yields the protein CASGERRDYNEQFF.

Comment on this clonotype: Just one base apart from a much larger clone, this may be a read error. This chain links TRBV5-1 with TRBJ2-7; 10 bases agree with TRBD1. The V gene end was trimmed by 4 bases and the J gene end by 7 bases; junction bases not matched to a gene: 14. This CDR3 contains 16 residues. Germline-derived CDR1 and CDR2 are SGHRS and YFSETQ. The CDR3 protein is CASSISDRGHYNEQYF. DNA of the CDR3: TGCGCCAGCAGCATCTCCGACAGGGGGCATTACAATGAGCAGTACTTC.

This clonotype was picked up a small number of times. This rearrangement joins TRBV7-2 to TRBJ2-5, with TRBD1 matching 8 bases. This CDR3 is built from 14 residues. Losses at the gene ends were 5 bases for V and 9 bases for J; bases not matched to a gene: 11. Germline V CDR1 and CDR2: SGHTA, FQGNSA. In DNA, the CDR3 is TGTGCCAGCAGCCCAGACAGGGGTGGCAGAGCCCAGTACTTC. This translates into CASSPDRGGRAQYF. The whole variable domain, remainder taken from reference TRBV7-2 and TRBJ2-5, is GAGVSQSPSNKVTEKGKDVELRCDPISGHTALYWYRQSLGQGLEFLIYFQGNSAPDKSGLPSDRFSAERTGGSVSTLTIQRTQQEDSAVYLCASSPDRGGRAQYFGPGTRLLVL.

The CDR3 nucleotides are TGCAGCGTTGACAGTTTCCCGGAGCAGTTCTTC. Translating gives CSVDSFPEQFF. The chain uses TRBV29-1 and TRBJ2-1; D is undetermined. The germline V and J ends were trimmed by 3 bases and 10 bases, with 10 bases remaining between them. Per germline, CDR1 SQVTM and CDR2 ANQGSEA. CDR3 length: 11 residues.

With regard to this clonotype: A read error may produce the germline difference seen at one junction end. The rearrangement joins TRBV5-1 to TRBJ2-3; 10 nucleotides match TRBD2. CDR1 is SGHRS, CDR2 YFSETQ, per germline. The CDR3 sequence is 19 residues long. CDR3 DNA sequence: TGCGCCAACAGCTTGGGCCGACCACTAGCGGGACAAAGCACAGATACGCAGTATTTT. Translating gives CANSLGRPLAGQSTDTQYF.

The rearrangement links TRBV7-9 to TRBJ2-7; D remains ambiguous. Per the germline V gene, CDR1 is SEHNR and CDR2 is FQNEAQ (reference sequence). V lost 4 bases and J lost 0, with 10 bases in between. The CDR3 consists of 14 residues. The CDR3 loop is CASSSPALSYEQYF. The CDR3 DNA sequence: TGTGCCAGCAGCTCACCAGCCCTCTCCTACGAGCAGTACTTC. The variable domain in full, with the rest retrieved from reference TRBV7-9 and TRBJ2-7, is DTGVSQNPRHKITKRGQNVTFRCDPISEHNRLYWYRQTLGQGPEFLTYFQNEAQLEKSRLLSDRFSAERPKGSFSTLEIQRTEQGDSAMYLCASSSPALSYEQYFGPGTRLTVT.

This chain links TRBV2 with TRBJ2-1, with D perhaps matching TRBD2 (5 bases). CDR1 is SNHLY and CDR2 is FYNNEI in the germline V gene. The V end lost 3 bases, the J end lost 7 bases, and 13 bases lay between the germline ends. The CDR3 totals 14 residues. CDR3 nucleotides: TGTGCCAGCAGTGAGCAAGGGAGATTGAATGAGCAGTTCTTC. The encoded protein is CASSEQGRLNEQFF.

This clonotype was seen ten or more times. The chain has TRBV3-1 and TRBJ2-4; D unresolved. Germline CDR1 is LGHDT and CDR2 is YNNKEL (reference sequence). CDR3 length: 15 residues. V was clipped by 4 bases and J by 0 bases, with 10 bases between them. CDR3 sequence reads: CASSRDPVAKNIQYF. CDR3 nucleotide sequence: TGTGCCAGCAGCCGAGACCCCGTAGCCAAAAACATTCAGTACTTC.

This clonotype was counted only a few times. V and J are TRBV20-1 and TRBJ1-2; TRBD1 aligns across 10 bases. The V gene end was trimmed by 4 bases and the J gene end by 4 bases; junction bases not matched to a gene: 9. CDR3 length: 15 residues. Germline lookup yields CDR1 DFQATT and CDR2 SNEGSKA (reference sequence). The CDR3 loop is CSAISWDRGSYGYTF. The CDR3 nucleotides are TGCAGTGCTATAAGTTGGGACAGGGGATCCTATGGCTACACCTTC.

The genes are TRBV6-5 and TRBJ2-5; 7 bases are shared with TRBD1. The DNA end is more similar to TRBJ2-7, so the J call may be wrong. The germline V gene has CDR1 MNHEY and CDR2 SVGAGI. The CDR3 contains 14 residues. CDR3 residues: CASSRRTGEGEQYF. Here the CDR3 DNA reads TGTGCCAGCAGTCGGAGAACAGGGGAAGGCGAGCAGTACTTC.

This clonotype was seen more than once but under ten times. The chain is built from TRBV5-1 and TRBJ1-5; D gene uncertain. The germline V and J ends were trimmed by 0 bases and 6 bases, with 10 bases remaining between them. Germline CDR1 is SGHRS and CDR2 is YFSETQ. CDR3 size: 14 residues. CDR3 loop: CASSLDIGSQPQHF. Here the CDR3 DNA reads TGCGCCAGCAGCTTGGATATCGGGTCTCAGCCCCAGCATTTT.

At least ten counts were recorded for this clonotype. The V and J genes are TRBV5-6 and TRBJ1-2, with 9 bases fitting TRBD1. Germline values: CDR1 SGHDT, CDR2 YYEEEE. The CDR3 loop spans 15 amino acids. V lost 4 bases, J lost 5 bases, and 9 bases stayed unmatched. The chain's CDR3 is CASSLTGGDPYGYTF. The CDR3 DNA is TGTGCCAGCAGCCTTACAGGGGGCGACCCTTATGGCTACACCTTC.

A few counts support this clonotype. The chain combines TRBV12-3 or TRBV12-4 with TRBJ2-7, with TRBD1 matching 7 bases. V was clipped by 4 bases and J by 6 bases; unmatched bases: 6. This CDR3 has 13 residues. The CDR3 sequence is CASSSPGGSEQYF. In nucleotides, the CDR3 is TGTGCCAGCAGTTCACCAGGGGGATCCGAGCAGTACTTC.

The chain carries TRBV6-6 and TRBJ2-7; D unclear. This CDR3 comprises 13 residues. V dropped 1 base and J dropped 3 bases, with 7 bases sitting between them. CDR1 MNHNY and CDR2 SVGAGI come from the germline V gene (reference sequence). The CDR3 protein is CASSYYRNYEQYF. CDR3 coding DNA: TGTGCCAGCAGTTACTACAGAAACTACGAGCAGTACTTC.

In its sample, this clonotype was seen a few times. The rearrangement links TRBV10-3 to TRBJ2-5; 8 bases agree with TRBD2. The J segment lost 2 bases and the V segment lost 4 bases, leaving 9 bases of the junction unmatched. CDR1 and CDR2 (germline): ENHRY, SYGVKD. The CDR3 runs to 16 residues. Here the CDR3 DNA reads TGTGCCATCAGTGGAGTCGGCGGGGGGCGACAAGAGACCCAGTACTTC. Protein: CAISGVGGGRQETQYF.

In its sample, this clonotype was seen a few times. The chain is built from TRBV3-1 and TRBJ1-6; TRBD1 is a possible D gene (6 bases). The CDR3 has 14 amino acids. V lost 1 base, J lost 10 bases, and 11 bases lay in between. Per germline, CDR1 LGHDT and CDR2 YNNKEL (reference sequence). In DNA, the CDR3 is TGTGCCAGCAGCCAAGTTTCAGGGGCATCACCCCTCCACTTT. Translation gives CASSQVSGASPLHF.

In this sample, this clonotype turned up many times. The chain is built from TRBV5-1 and TRBJ1-1; no definite D call. CDR1 is SGHRS, CDR2 YFSETQ, per germline. V lost 4 bases and J lost 1, with 11 bases in between. This CDR3 is built from 14 residues. CDR3 sequence reads: CASSPLPGNTEAFF. The CDR3, as DNA: TGCGCCAGCAGCCCCCTTCCAGGGAACACTGAAGCTTTCTTT.